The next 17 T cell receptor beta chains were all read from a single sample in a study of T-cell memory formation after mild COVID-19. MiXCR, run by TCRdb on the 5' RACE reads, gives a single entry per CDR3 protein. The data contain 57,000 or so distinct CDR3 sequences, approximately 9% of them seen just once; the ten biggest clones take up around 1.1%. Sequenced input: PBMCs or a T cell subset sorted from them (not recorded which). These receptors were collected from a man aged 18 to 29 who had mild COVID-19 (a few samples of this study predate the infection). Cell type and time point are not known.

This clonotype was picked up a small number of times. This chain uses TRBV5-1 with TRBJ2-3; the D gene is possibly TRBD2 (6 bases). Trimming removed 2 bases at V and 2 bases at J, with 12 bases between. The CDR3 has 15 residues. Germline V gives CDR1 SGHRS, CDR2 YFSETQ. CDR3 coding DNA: TGCGCCAGCAGCTTTTTCGGAGGGTTCACAGATACGCAGTATTTT. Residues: CASSFFGGFTDTQYF.

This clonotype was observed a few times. This chain's CDR3 is CASLQQLRAEAFF. CDR3 nucleotide sequence: TGTGCCAGTCTACAACAGTTGAGAGCTGAAGCTTTCTTT. This chain joins TRBV7-2 and TRBJ1-1; D unclear. The CDR3 totals 13 residues. CDR1 is SGHTA, CDR2 FQGNSA, per germline. V lost 9 bases, J lost 6 bases, and 17 bases lay in between.

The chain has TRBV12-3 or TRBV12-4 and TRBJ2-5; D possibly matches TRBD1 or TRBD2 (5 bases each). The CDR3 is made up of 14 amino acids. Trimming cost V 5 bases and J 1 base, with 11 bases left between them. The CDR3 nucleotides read TGTGCCAGCAGTGGGGGTTCGGCCCAAGAGACCCAGTACTTC. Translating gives CASSGGSAQETQYF.

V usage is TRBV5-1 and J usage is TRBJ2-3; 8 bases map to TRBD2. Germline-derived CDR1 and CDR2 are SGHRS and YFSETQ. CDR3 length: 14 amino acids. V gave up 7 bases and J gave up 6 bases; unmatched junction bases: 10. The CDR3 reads CASGTGLVGDTQYF. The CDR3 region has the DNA TGCGCCAGCGGAACGGGACTAGTCGGTGATACGCAGTATTTT. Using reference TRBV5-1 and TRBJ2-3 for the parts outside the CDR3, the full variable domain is KAGVTQTPRYLIKTRGQQVTLSCSPISGHRSVSWYQQTPGQGLQFLFEYFSETQRNKGNFPGRFSGRQFSNSRSEMNVSTLELGDSALYLCASGTGLVGDTQYFGPGTRLTVL.

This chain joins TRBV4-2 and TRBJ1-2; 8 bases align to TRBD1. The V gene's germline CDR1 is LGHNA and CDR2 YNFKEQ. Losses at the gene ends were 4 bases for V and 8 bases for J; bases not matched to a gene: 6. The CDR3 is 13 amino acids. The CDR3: CASSLGQGRGYTF. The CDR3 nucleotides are TGTGCCAGCAGCCTCGGACAGGGCCGGGGCTACACCTTC.

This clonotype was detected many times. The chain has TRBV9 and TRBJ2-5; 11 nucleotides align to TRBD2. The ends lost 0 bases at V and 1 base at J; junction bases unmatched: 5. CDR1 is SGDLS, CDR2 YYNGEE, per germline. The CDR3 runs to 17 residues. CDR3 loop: CASSVDTSGGPQETQYF. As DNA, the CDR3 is TGTGCCAGCAGCGTAGATACTAGCGGGGGCCCCCAAGAGACCCAGTACTTC.

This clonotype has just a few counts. Here the CDR3 DNA reads TGTGCCATCAGTGAGAACGGGGCTTTAAACTATGGCTACACCTTC. Its translation: CAISENGALNYGYTF. The rearrangement links TRBV10-3 to TRBJ1-2; TRBD1 is a possible D gene (5 bases). The CDR3 extends over 15 amino acids. V shed 2 bases and J shed 2 bases, with 12 bases lying between them. CDR1 is ENHRY, CDR2 SYGVKD, per germline.

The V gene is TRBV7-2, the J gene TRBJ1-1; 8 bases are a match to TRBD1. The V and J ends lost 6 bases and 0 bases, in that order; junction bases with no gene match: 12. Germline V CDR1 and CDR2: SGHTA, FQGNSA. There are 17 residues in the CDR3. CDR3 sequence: CASRGDRGNLLNTEAFF. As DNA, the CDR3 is TGTGCCAGCAGGGGAGACAGGGGCAATTTACTGAACACTGAAGCTTTCTTT.

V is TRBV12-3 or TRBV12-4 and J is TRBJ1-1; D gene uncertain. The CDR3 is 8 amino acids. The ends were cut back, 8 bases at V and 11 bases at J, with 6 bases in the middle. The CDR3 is CASGLAFF. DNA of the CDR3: TGTGCCAGCGGGCTCGCTTTCTTT.

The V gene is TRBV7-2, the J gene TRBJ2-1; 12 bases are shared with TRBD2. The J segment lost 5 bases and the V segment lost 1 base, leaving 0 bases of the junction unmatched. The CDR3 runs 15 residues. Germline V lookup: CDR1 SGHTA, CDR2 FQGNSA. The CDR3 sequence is CASSLGTSGDNEQFF. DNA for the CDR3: TGTGCCAGCAGCTTAGGGACTAGCGGGGACAATGAGCAGTTCTTC.

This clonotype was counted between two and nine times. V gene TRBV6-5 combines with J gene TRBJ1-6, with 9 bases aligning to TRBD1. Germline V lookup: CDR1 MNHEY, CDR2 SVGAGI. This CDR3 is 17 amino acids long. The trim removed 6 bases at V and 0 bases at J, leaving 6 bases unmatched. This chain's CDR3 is CASRTGGRSSYNSPLHF. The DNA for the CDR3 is TGTGCCAGCAGAACAGGGGGCCGAAGCTCCTATAATTCACCCCTCCACTTT.

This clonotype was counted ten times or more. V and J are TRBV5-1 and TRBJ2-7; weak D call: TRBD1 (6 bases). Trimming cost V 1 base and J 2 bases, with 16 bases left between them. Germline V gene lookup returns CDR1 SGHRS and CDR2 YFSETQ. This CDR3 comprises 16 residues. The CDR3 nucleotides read TGCGCCAGCAGCTTGATTGAGGCAGGGGACCCCTACGAGCAGTACTTC. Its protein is CASSLIEAGDPYEQYF.

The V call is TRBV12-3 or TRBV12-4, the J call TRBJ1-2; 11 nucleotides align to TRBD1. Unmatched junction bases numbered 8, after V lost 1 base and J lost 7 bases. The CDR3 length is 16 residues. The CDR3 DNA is TGTGCCAGCAGTTTAGGGAGGACAGGGGGCGGTCGTGGCTACACCTTC. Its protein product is CASSLGRTGGGRGYTF.

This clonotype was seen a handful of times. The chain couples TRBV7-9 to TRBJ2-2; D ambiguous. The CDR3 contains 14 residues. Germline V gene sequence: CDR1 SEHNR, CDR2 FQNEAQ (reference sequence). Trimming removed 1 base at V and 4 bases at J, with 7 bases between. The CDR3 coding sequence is TGTGCCAGCAGCTTAGGAGGTGCCACCGGGGAGCTGTTTTTT. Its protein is CASSLGGATGELFF. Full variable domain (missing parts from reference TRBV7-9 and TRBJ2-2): DTGVSQNPRHKITKRGQNVTFRCDPISEHNRLYWYRQTLGQGPEFLTYFQNEAQLEKSRLLSDRFSAERPKGSFSTLEIQRTEQGDSAMYLCASSLGGATGELFFGEGSRLTVL.

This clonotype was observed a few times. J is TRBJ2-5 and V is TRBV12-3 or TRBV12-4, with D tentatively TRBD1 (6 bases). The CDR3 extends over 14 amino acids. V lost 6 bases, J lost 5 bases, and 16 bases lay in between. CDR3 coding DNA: TGTGCCAGCAGCCAAACAGGGATTGGGGAGACCCAGTACTTC. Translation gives CASSQTGIGETQYF.

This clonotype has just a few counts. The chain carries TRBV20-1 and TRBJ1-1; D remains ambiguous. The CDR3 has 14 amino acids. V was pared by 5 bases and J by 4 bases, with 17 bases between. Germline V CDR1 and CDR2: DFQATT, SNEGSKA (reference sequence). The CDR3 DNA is TGCAGTGCTGGGCACCAGGCACGAGGCACTGAAGCTTTCTTT. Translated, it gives CSAGHQARGTEAFF.

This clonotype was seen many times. The DNA for the CDR3 is TGTGCCAGCAGTCAGGCGCAGATACCTAGCACAGATACGCAGTATTTT. It translates to CASSQAQIPSTDTQYF. The chain recombines TRBV12-3 or TRBV12-4 with TRBJ2-3, with D uncertain. This CDR3 has 16 residues. Trimming stripped 5 bases from V and 0 bases from J, with 15 bases between.